Listed below are T cell receptor beta chains from one sample, sequenced in a study of blood T cells in healthy people across ages. TCRdb processed the 5' RACE reads anew with MiXCR; each CDR3 protein has one entry. This repertoire shows roughly 1,000,000 distinct CDR3 sequences, about 23% found once; its top ten account for around 0.75%. These data also formed part of another study, on T cells of mothers and their children.

Sample: blood. The receptor set was obtained from a girl aged 2-15 years in good health. Both conserved end residues are part of each CDR3. The D gene is left open where the match is weak. Where a row states a size, it is once, few, many or the class of an expanded clone; other rows omit it.

v_call,clone_size,d_call,j_call,cdr3_length,cdr3_aa,cdr3_nt
TRBV7-7,few,TRBD1,TRBJ2-1,12,CASSATGGEQFF,TGTGCTAGCAGTGCTACAGGGGGAGAGCAGTTCTTC
TRBV2,NA,NA,TRBJ1-2,14,CASTPVSPNYGYTF,TGTGCCAGCACACCAGTGTCCCCTAACTATGGCTACACCTTC
TRBV20-1,NA,TRBD2,TRBJ2-7,14,CSARDPPSGYEQYF,TGCAGTGCTAGAGATCCCCCTAGCGGCTACGAGCAGTACTTC
TRBV27,NA,NA,TRBJ2-2,13,CASTRPGIGELFF,TGTGCCAGCACCCGACCCGGGATCGGGGAGCTGTTTTTT
TRBV7-7,few,NA,TRBJ2-1,16,CASSPYYAREGNEQFF,TGTGCTAGCAGCCCCTATTATGCCCGCGAAGGAAATGAGCAGTTCTTC
TRBV4-1,few,NA,TRBJ1-5,16,CASSQGDTEGAQPQHF,TGCGCCAGCAGCCAGGGGGACACGGAGGGCGCTCAGCCCCAGCATTTT
TRBV7-3,NA,TRBD2,TRBJ2-1,15,CASSPGLAGAEEQFF,TGTGCCAGCAGCCCCGGACTAGCGGGGGCCGAAGAGCAGTTCTTC
TRBV4-2,NA,NA,TRBJ2-7,16,CASSQYRGESSYQQYF,TGTGCCAGCAGCCAATATAGGGGGGAATCCTCCTACCAGCAGTACTTC
TRBV11-1,NA,NA,TRBJ2-1,13,CASTLRGYNEQFF,TGTGCCAGCACCCTCAGGGGCTACAATGAGCAGTTCTTC
TRBV10-3,NA,NA,TRBJ1-2,11,CAISGGDGYTF,TGTGCCATCAGCGGGGGCGATGGCTACACCTTC
TRBV7-3,NA,TRBD2,TRBJ2-1,18,CASSEGIGFGTSTSEQSF,TGTGCCAGCAGCGAAGGGATCGGTTTCGGGACTAGCACGAGTGAGCAGTCCTTC
TRBV28,NA,NA,TRBJ2-2,16,CASSLISGENTGELFF,TGTGCCAGCAGTTTAATTAGCGGAGAAAACACCGGGGAGCTGTTTTTT
TRBV29-1,many,NA,TRBJ2-1,15,CSVEVWDSSYNEQFF,TGCAGCGTTGAAGTTTGGGACTCCTCCTACAATGAGCAGTTCTTC
TRBV15,NA,TRBD1,TRBJ1-4,15,CATSLRDRASEKLFF,TGTGCCACCAGCCTCCGGGACAGGGCGTCTGAAAAACTGTTTTTT
TRBV21-1,few,NA,TRBJ1-4,20,CASSKPGQGGSGRGNEKLFF,TGTGCCAGCAGCAAACCCGGACAGGGGGGATCCGGCCGCGGGAATGAAAAACTGTTTTTT
TRBV6-6,NA,TRBD1,TRBJ2-1,15,CASSYGTEPYNEQFF,TGTGCCAGCAGTTATGGGACAGAGCCCTACAATGAGCAGTTCTTC
TRBV2,few,NA,TRBJ1-1,11,CASIDAVSTFF,TGTGCCAGCATTGACGCCGTTTCGACTTTCTTT
TRBV5-4,NA,NA,TRBJ2-2,16,CASSAGLRENTGELFF,TGTGCCAGCAGCGCTGGACTCCGTGAGAACACCGGGGAGCTGTTTTTT
TRBV27,few,NA,TRBJ1-1,14,CASSLVLGNTEAFF,TGTGCCAGCAGTCTAGTCCTTGGGAACACTGAAGCTTTCTTT
TRBV20-1,NA,NA,TRBJ1-4,14,CSARVGGVGEKLFF,TGCAGTGCTAGAGTGGGAGGGGTCGGCGAAAAACTGTTTTTT
TRBV9,NA,NA,TRBJ2-1,15,CASSVGDRRYNEQFF,TGTGCCAGCAGCGTAGGAGACAGGCGTTACAATGAGCAGTTCTTC
TRBV15,few,NA,TRBJ2-7,15,CATSRVTSESPERYF,TGTGCCACCAGCAGAGTGACCAGCGAGTCTCCCGAGCGGTACTTC
TRBV7-3,NA,NA,TRBJ2-5,13,CASSSTQGETQYF,TGTGCCAGCAGCTCAACACAGGGAGAGACCCAGTACTTC
TRBV12-3/TRBV12-4,NA,TRBD2,TRBJ2-5,15,CASSPMSGSPHELYF,TGTGCCAGCAGTCCGATGAGCGGGAGTCCCCACGAGCTGTACTTC
TRBV6-1,many,TRBD2,TRBJ2-1,17,CASSRPFTSGRGNEQFF,TGTGCCAGCAGTCGACCCTTTACTAGCGGGAGGGGCAATGAGCAGTTCTTC
TRBV29-1,NA,NA,TRBJ1-2,17,CSVEDVSYDSPNYGYTF,TGCAGCGTTGAAGATGTCTCCTACGACAGTCCTAACTATGGCTACACCTTC
TRBV7-7,few,NA,TRBJ2-3,15,CASSLGRGVTDTQYF,TGTGCTAGCAGCTTAGGGAGGGGGGTGACAGATACGCAGTATTTT
TRBV28,few,NA,TRBJ1-1,16,CASSRYRDGGVTEAFF,TGTGCCAGCAGTCGCTACAGGGATGGGGGCGTCACTGAAGCTTTCTTT
TRBV20-1,few,NA,TRBJ2-5,15,CSARDLSSHQETQYF,TGCAGTGCTAGAGATCTTAGCAGCCACCAAGAGACCCAGTACTTC
TRBV5-5,few,NA,TRBJ2-5,16,CASQPKLEWVQETQYF,TGTGCCAGCCAACCCAAACTTGAATGGGTCCAAGAGACCCAGTACTTC
TRBV5-1,few,TRBD2,TRBJ2-5,13,CASSWREGETQYF,TGCGCCAGCAGTTGGCGGGAGGGAGAGACCCAGTACTTC
TRBV2,few,NA,TRBJ1-2,15,CASSEAWGAYYGYTF,TGTGCCAGCAGTGAAGCATGGGGGGCCTACTATGGCTACACCTTC
TRBV28,NA,NA,TRBJ2-3,16,CASSLKPNHLTDTQYF,TGTGCCAGCAGTTTAAAGCCTAACCACCTCACAGATACGCAGTATTTT
TRBV29-1,NA,NA,TRBJ2-5,12,CSVQPSSETQYF,TGCAGCGTTCAACCTAGCTCGGAGACCCAGTACTTC
TRBV19,NA,TRBD1,TRBJ1-4,15,CASSIPGTENEKLFF,TGTGCCAGTAGTATTCCCGGGACAGAGAATGAAAAACTGTTTTTT
TRBV11-2,few,NA,TRBJ1-2,15,CASSPRPGPGYGHTF,TGTGCCAGCAGCCCCCGCCCGGGACCCGGCTATGGCCACACCTTC
TRBV2,few,TRBD2,TRBJ2-1,15,CASSEEVGAGYEQFF,TGTGCCAGCAGTGAAGAAGTGGGAGCGGGGTATGAGCAGTTCTTC
TRBV29-1,once,TRBD2,TRBJ2-7,13,CSAGLAGEYEQYF,TGCAGCGCTGGACTAGCGGGAGAGTACGAGCAGTACTTC
TRBV7-9,few,TRBD1,TRBJ2-3,15,CASSTTQGSADTQYF,TGTGCCAGCAGCACAACACAGGGGTCAGCAGATACGCAGTATTTT
TRBV7-2,NA,NA,TRBJ2-4,14,CASSSPGAKNIQYF,TGTGCCAGCAGCTCACCCGGAGCCAAAAACATTCAGTACTTC
TRBV5-1,NA,TRBD2,TRBJ2-1,14,CASSLRTSGARQFF,TGCGCCAGCAGCTTACGGACTAGCGGGGCGCGTCAGTTCTTC
TRBV20-1,NA,TRBD2,TRBJ2-7,15,CSAREMGLEVNEQYF,TGCAGTGCTAGAGAAATGGGACTAGAGGTGAACGAGCAGTACTTC
TRBV6-2/TRBV6-3,NA,NA,TRBJ2-1,14,CASSYWEGYNEQFF,TGTGCCAGCAGTTACTGGGAAGGGTACAATGAGCAGTTCTTC
TRBV5-1,NA,NA,TRBJ2-1,16,CASSLEGGHSYNEQFF,TGCGCCAGCAGCTTGGAGGGCGGCCACTCCTACAATGAGCAGTTCTTC
TRBV12-3/TRBV12-4,NA,NA,TRBJ1-3,13,CASSPGEETAFSF,TGTGCCAGCAGTCCTGGGGAGGAGACAGCGTTTTCCTTT
TRBV29-1,NA,TRBD2,TRBJ2-1,16,CSVVAGGTSSYNEQFF,TGCAGCGTTGTTGCGGGGGGTACTTCTTCCTACAATGAGCAGTTCTTC
TRBV13,NA,TRBD2,TRBJ2-4,13,CASSGREKNIQYF,TGTGCCAGCAGCGGGCGGGAGAAAAACATTCAGTACTTC
TRBV20-1,few,NA,TRBJ2-1,15,CSATRRDPPYNEQFF,TGCAGTGCTACCCGACGGGACCCTCCCTACAATGAGCAGTTCTTC
TRBV6-6,NA,NA,TRBJ1-3,14,CASGGANSGNTIYF,TGTGCCAGCGGAGGGGCTAACTCTGGAAACACCATATATTTT
TRBV6-2/TRBV6-3,NA,TRBD2,TRBJ2-5,16,CASSPSGGSRQETQYF,TGTGCCAGCAGCCCGTCGGGAGGGAGTAGGCAAGAGACCCAGTACTTC
TRBV5-8,once,NA,TRBJ1-5,15,CASSLVQDSNQPQHF,TGTGCCAGCAGCTTGGTTCAGGATAGCAATCAGCCCCAGCATTTT
TRBV28,few,TRBD1,TRBJ2-7,14,CASSLPDRANEQYF,TGTGCCAGCAGTTTACCCGACAGGGCGAACGAGCAGTACTTC
TRBV20-1,NA,TRBD2,TRBJ2-2,14,CSAKGLVGTGELFF,TGCAGTGCTAAGGGACTAGTTGGCACCGGGGAGCTGTTTTTT
TRBV6-2/TRBV6-3,NA,TRBD2,TRBJ2-1,15,CASSGGTSGSHEQFF,TGTGCCAGCAGTGGGGGGACTAGCGGGAGCCATGAGCAGTTCTTC
TRBV20-1,NA,NA,TRBJ1-2,13,CSARAAGAYGYTF,TGCAGTGCTAGAGCCGCAGGGGCCTATGGCTACACCTTC
TRBV20-1,few,TRBD2,TRBJ2-3,15,CSARDSSGRSDTQYF,TGCAGTGCTAGAGATTCTAGCGGGAGATCGGATACGCAGTATTTT
TRBV6-5,NA,NA,TRBJ1-6,13,CASSSGLNSPLHF,TGTGCCAGCAGTTCGGGGTTAAATTCACCCCTCCACTTT
TRBV12-3/TRBV12-4,few,NA,TRBJ2-7,12,CASMKDGYEQYF,TGTGCCAGCATGAAGGATGGTTACGAGCAGTACTTC
TRBV9,few,NA,TRBJ1-2,15,CASSVALAVSYGYTF,TGTGCCAGCAGCGTAGCTCTGGCAGTTAGCTATGGCTACACCTTC
TRBV6-1,few,NA,TRBJ2-7,13,CASSGTVLYEQYF,TGTGCCAGCAGTGGGACAGTTCTTTACGAGCAGTACTTC